The next 18 T cell receptor beta chains were all read from a single sample in a study of breast tumors, draining lymph nodes, adjacent tissues. One entry per CDR3 protein, called by TCRdb with MiXCR from the multiplex PCR reads. The profile shows under 300,000 distinct CDR3 sequences, around 35% of them singletons. Samples came from axillary lymph nodes draining the breast cancer. Sample: axillary lymph node tissue. Source of these receptors: a female donor with breast cancer. Some clones in this sample may be carry-over from other donors' samples.

Worth noting for this clonotype: A much larger clone sits a single nucleotide away, making a read error possible. The chain employs TRBV20-1 and TRBJ2-3; the D gene is possibly TRBD2 (5 bases). Germline loops: CDR1 DFQATT, CDR2 SNEGSKA (reference sequence). This CDR3 has 14 amino acids. CDR3: CSASVSSSTATQYF. The CDR3 coding sequence is TGCAGTGCTAGCGTATCGTCTAGCACAGCTACGCAGTATTTT.

This clonotype was seen ten or more times. Here the CDR3 DNA reads TGTGCCAGCAGCTTGAGCGGGAGATCGGATGCCAAATACGAGCAGTACTTC. Translated: CASSLSGRSDAKYEQYF. This rearrangement joins TRBV11-3 to TRBJ2-7; 8 bases match TRBD2. This CDR3 is built from 17 residues. Germline CDR1 is SGHNT and CDR2 is YENEEA. The V and J ends lost 3 bases and 4 bases, in that order; junction bases with no gene match: 14.

The rearrangement uses TRBV20-1 and TRBJ1-5, with no clear D. The CDR3 contains 11 residues. Trimming cost V 5 bases and J 11 bases, with 13 bases left between them. The germline V gene encodes CDR1 DFQATT and CDR2 SNEGSKA (reference sequence). The CDR3: CSAPSNRAQHF. The CDR3 DNA reads as TGCAGTGCTCCCTCAAACCGGGCCCAGCATTTT.

This clonotype was seen at least ten times. The gene calls are TRBV5-1 and TRBJ2-3; 13 bases agree with TRBD2. The CDR3 is 18 residues long. CDR1 SGHRS and CDR2 YFSETQ come from the germline V gene. Unmatched junction bases numbered 10, after V lost 4 bases and J lost 2 bases. The CDR3, as DNA: TGCGCCAGCAGCCCCTCCCCGACTAGCGGGAGGTACACAGATACGCAGTATTTT. Its protein is CASSPSPTSGRYTDTQYF.

This clonotype has ten or more counts. The rearrangement joins TRBV12-3 or TRBV12-4 to TRBJ2-2; 7 nucleotides agree with TRBD2. Trimming took 2 bases from V and 2 from J; bases not matched to a gene: 8. The CDR3 is made up of 17 amino acids. CDR3: CASSLMLGTTNTGELFF. The DNA of the CDR3 is TGTGCCAGCAGTTTAATGCTCGGGACTACTAACACCGGGGAGCTGTTTTTT.

This clonotype appeared many times. The J gene is TRBJ1-3, the V gene TRBV7-2; unclear D gene. The CDR3 is 14 amino acids. Trimming stripped 1 base from V and 4 bases from J, with 8 bases between. Germline CDR1 SGHTA, CDR2 FQGNSA. The CDR3 DNA reads as TGTGCCAGCAGCTTAGGGGTAATCGGAAACACCATATATTTT. It yields the protein CASSLGVIGNTIYF. The full variable domain, completed using reference TRBV7-2 and TRBJ1-3, is GAGVSQSPSNKVTEKGKDVELRCDPISGHTALYWYRQSLGQGLEFLIYFQGNSAPDKSGLPSDRFSAERTGGSVSTLTIQRTQQEDSAVYLCASSLGVIGNTIYFGEGSWLTVV.

This clonotype was counted at least ten times. This chain uses TRBV3-1 with TRBJ1-2; 7 bases agree with TRBD1. Trimming took 4 bases from V and 5 from J; bases not matched to a gene: 4. CDR1 and CDR2 from the germline V gene are LGHDT and YNNKEL (reference sequence). CDR3 length: 13 amino acids. CDR3 DNA: TGTGCCAGCAGCCCAGGGGGGGCGTATGGCTACACCTTC. It codes for CASSPGGAYGYTF.

V usage is TRBV10-3 and J usage is TRBJ2-3, with TRBD2 matching 15 bases. Per the germline V gene, CDR1 is ENHRY and CDR2 is SYGVKD. Trimming at V came to 5 bases and at J to 6 bases, leaving 6 bases not matched to a gene. The CDR3 length is 16 residues. In nucleotides, the CDR3 is TGTGCCATCAGTTTCAGCGGGACTAGCGGGAGGGATACGCAGTATTTT. Translated, it gives CAISFSGTSGRDTQYF.

Concerning this clonotype: Germline is not matched at one junction end, which may reflect a read error. The V gene is TRBV14, the J gene TRBJ2-2; D assignment may be TRBD1 or TRBD2 (6 bases each). The germline CDR1 and CDR2 sequences are SGHDN and FVKESK. This CDR3 contains 16 residues. CDR3 bases: TGTGCCAGCAGCCAAGAAGGGGGGCCAAGGGCCGGGGAGCTGCTTTTT. This gives the protein CASSQEGGPRAGELLF.

In this sample, this clonotype turned up many times. The V call is TRBV5-5, the J call TRBJ1-2, with 11 positions matching TRBD1. With 0 bases clipped from V and 4 bases from J, the junction kept 5 bases outside the gene matches. CDR1 is SGHKS and CDR2 is YYEKEE in the germline V gene (reference sequence). The CDR3 covers 16 residues. CDR3 residues: CASSLDWTGGIYGYTF. Written as DNA, the CDR3 is TGTGCCAGCAGCTTGGATTGGACAGGGGGCATCTATGGCTACACCTTC.

This clonotype has at least ten counts. The genes are TRBV5-1 and TRBJ2-3; D remains unclear. Germline values: CDR1 SGHRS, CDR2 YFSETQ. With 4 bases removed from V and 2 bases from J, the gap between germline ends came to 5 bases. This CDR3 has 12 residues. CDR3 loop: CASSELTDTQYF. CDR3 bases: TGCGCCAGCAGCGAGCTCACAGATACGCAGTATTTT.

The rearrangement uses TRBV19 and TRBJ1-6, with D maybe TRBD1 (6 bases). Trimming took 7 bases from V and 10 from J, leaving 29 bases between them. From germline, CDR1 is LNHDA and CDR2 SQIVND (reference sequence). This CDR3 is 18 amino acids long. DNA of the CDR3: TGTGCCAGTAACGTGGACAGCAACACCGGGGCTAAGGGGTCACCCCTCCACTTT. This codes for CASNVDSNTGAKGSPLHF.

Worth noting for this clonotype: Given a much more abundant clone one base away, this may be a read error. The chain couples TRBV20-1 to TRBJ2-2; no clear D gene. The germline V gene encodes CDR1 DFQATT and CDR2 SNEGSKA (reference sequence). This CDR3 is 14 amino acids long. CDR3 residues: CSARDGLNTAELFF. The CDR3 nucleotides read TGCAGTGCTAGAGATGGTTTAAACACCGCGGAGCTGTTTTTT.

This clonotype was recorded a few times. The chain recombines TRBV7-8 with TRBJ1-1; D not resolved. The CDR3 spans 14 residues. Germline V gene sequence: CDR1 SGHVS, CDR2 FQNEAQ. V was clipped by 3 bases and J by 1 base, with 9 bases between them. DNA for the CDR3: TGTGCCAGCAGCTTTTCGGTCCCGAACACTGAAGCTTTCTTT. It encodes CASSFSVPNTEAFF.

The chain employs TRBV20-1 and TRBJ2-1, with 9 bases identical to TRBD1. With 1 base clipped from V and 9 bases from J, the junction kept 10 bases outside the gene matches. Germline V CDR1 and CDR2: DFQATT, SNEGSKA (reference sequence). This CDR3 is 15 amino acids long. The CDR3 loop is CSARAPGTGYVEQFF. The CDR3 DNA reads TGCAGTGCTAGAGCCCCCGGGACAGGGTACGTTGAGCAGTTCTTC.

There are many counts of this clonotype. The rearrangement joins TRBV10-3 to TRBJ2-2, with 9 bases fitting TRBD2. The length of the CDR3 is 15 residues. V lost 5 bases, J lost 1 base, and 2 bases stayed unmatched. Germline CDR1 and CDR2: ENHRY and SYGVKD. The chain's CDR3 is CAISTAGGNTGELFF. CDR3 nucleotides: TGTGCCATCAGTACAGCGGGGGGGAACACCGGGGAGCTGTTTTTT.

The genes are TRBV29-1 and TRBJ1-4; 10 bases agree with TRBD1. The CDR3 totals 13 residues. Germline V lookup: CDR1 SQVTM, CDR2 ANQGSEA. V gave up 8 bases and J gave up 7 bases; unmatched junction bases: 7. Here the CDR3 DNA reads TGCAGCCAAGAGGGGACAGGGGCTGAAAAACTGTTTTTT. As protein: CSQEGTGAEKLFF.

This clonotype was seen more than once but under ten times. The chain joins TRBV7-9 to TRBJ2-1; 11 nucleotides match TRBD2. The V gene's germline CDR1 is SEHNR and CDR2 FQNEAQ (reference sequence). The trim removed 6 bases at V and 8 bases at J, leaving 9 bases unmatched. The CDR3 runs 15 residues. The CDR3: CASRAPSGRIDEQFF. The CDR3 DNA sequence: TGTGCCAGCAGGGCCCCTAGCGGGAGGATTGATGAGCAGTTCTTC.